The next 24 T cell receptor beta chains were all read from a single sample in a study of blood T cell repertoires in COVID-19. Sequencing was performed with immunoSEQ multiplex PCR; in TCRdb, only in-frame clones are kept and a portion is missing. The table lists over 11,000 clones, roughly 87% of them singletons, with roughly 7.3% in the top ten. The specimen sequenced was peripheral blood. The receptors were gathered from a human donor in a cohort sampled during active COVID-19.

The CDR3 reads CASSYTGQGATQYF. In DNA form, the CDR3 reads TGTGCCAGCAGTTACACGGGACAGGGGGCGACCCAGTACTTC. The V and J genes are TRBV6-5 and TRBJ2-5, with TRBD1 identical over 12 bases. Germline V CDR1 and CDR2: MNHEY, SVGAGI. The junction had 2 bases not matched to a gene; V was cut back by 2 bases and J by 7 bases. This CDR3 has 14 residues.

This clone was recorded a few times. This chain uses TRBV5-1 with TRBJ2-2; possibly TRBD1 for D (6 bases). V was pared by 4 bases and J by 4 bases, with 17 bases between. The CDR3 is made up of 16 amino acids. CDR1 SGHRS and CDR2 YFSETQ come from the germline V gene. CDR3: CASSGQGPPGTGELFF. As DNA, the CDR3 is TGCGCCAGCAGCGGGCAGGGGCCCCCGGGCACCGGGGAGCTGTTTTTT.

This chain uses TRBV2 with TRBJ2-5, with a tentative D call TRBD1 (6 bases). V was shortened by 11 bases and J by 5 bases, with 12 bases between the two germline ends. CDR3 length: 11 residues. Germline V gene data show CDR1 as SNHLY and CDR2 as FYNNEI. The CDR3 region is CASGQGETQYF. The DNA of the CDR3 is TGTGCCTCGGGGCAGGGGGAGACCCAGTACTTC.

The rearrangement uses TRBV7-8 and TRBJ1-1, with 9 bases that match TRBD1. Trimming removed 5 bases from V and 4 bases from J; junction bases left unmatched: 5. The V gene's germline CDR1 is SGHVS and CDR2 FQNEAQ. This CDR3 region has 14 residues. CDR3 nucleotides: TGTGCCAGCAGCCGGGACAGGGAAAGCACTGAAGCTTTCTTT. It encodes CASSRDRESTEAFF.

The chain is built from TRBV25-1 and TRBJ1-5; a weak D match, TRBD1 (5 bases). Per the germline V gene, CDR1 is MGHDK and CDR2 is SYGVNS. Between the trimmed V and J ends, which lost 4 bases and 6 bases, there was a span of 13 bases. There are 14 residues in the CDR3. CDR3 DNA: TGTGCCAGCAGTGGGGCGGGGCTGTCTCAGCCCCAGCATTTT. It codes for CASSGAGLSQPQHF.

The chain is built from TRBV18 and TRBJ1-1, with 8 nucleotides matching TRBD1. The CDR3 contains 15 residues. Trimming cost V 6 bases and J 0 bases; bases outside gene matches: 6. Germline lookup yields CDR1 KGHSH and CDR2 LQKENI. The CDR3 sequence: CASSQGQGLNTEAFF. In DNA, the CDR3 is TGTGCCAGCTCCCAAGGACAGGGTTTGAACACTGAAGCTTTCTTT.

The rearrangement uses TRBV19 and TRBJ1-5; 9 bases are shared with TRBD1. CDR3 size: 14 residues. The V segment lost 7 bases and the J segment 7 bases; nucleotides outside the gene matches: 8. Germline loops: CDR1 LNHDA, CDR2 SQIVND (reference sequence). This chain's CDR3 is CASNNDRGKQPQHF. The CDR3, as DNA: TGTGCCAGTAACAACGACAGGGGGAAACAGCCCCAGCATTTT.

The rearrangement joins TRBV19 to TRBJ1-6; D is undetermined. CDR1 is LNHDA, CDR2 SQIVND, per germline (reference sequence). The CDR3 spans 14 residues. The ends were cut back, 9 bases at V and 0 bases at J, with 9 bases in the middle. The CDR3 protein is CASGRDSYNSPLHF. The CDR3, as DNA: TGTGCCAGCGGTCGCGACTCCTATAATTCACCCCTCCACTTT.

The chain links TRBV9 to TRBJ2-5; 7 nucleotides agree with TRBD2. With V trimmed by 3 bases and J by 4 bases, 9 bases remained unmatched. CDR1 is SGDLS and CDR2 is YYNGEE in the germline V gene. This CDR3 has 15 amino acids. CDR3 DNA: TGTGCCAGCAGCGGATTAGGACGGGGGGTAGAGACCCAGTACTTC. Amino acid sequence: CASSGLGRGVETQYF.

This clone has more than one count but fewer than ten. The chain joins TRBV4-1 to TRBJ1-1; D possibly corresponds to TRBD1 (5 bases). CDR3 length equals 14 residues. The germline gives CDR1 MGHRA, CDR2 YSYEKL. The V gene lost 4 bases and the J gene lost 1 base, with 10 bases spanning the gap. The CDR3 DNA sequence: TGCGCCAGCAGCCGGGAAACAGGGAACACTGAAGCTTTCTTT. Protein product: CASSRETGNTEAFF.

V and J are TRBV27 and TRBJ2-7; weak D call: TRBD2 (7 bases). CDR1 is MNHEY and CDR2 is SMNVEV in the germline V gene (reference sequence). Trimming took 7 bases from V and 6 from J, leaving 16 bases between them. The CDR3 covers 13 residues. CDR3: CASIPKRGGEQYF. The CDR3 DNA reads as TGTGCCAGCATCCCGAAAAGGGGGGGCGAGCAGTACTTC.

The chain couples TRBV6-5 to TRBJ2-7; 8 bases match TRBD2. Losses at the gene ends were 5 bases for V and 6 bases for J; bases not matched to a gene: 6. Germline V CDR1 and CDR2: MNHEY, SVGAGI. This CDR3 comprises 13 residues. The CDR3 bases are TGTGCCAGCAGTCCCGGGGGGGACGCCGAGCAGTACTTC. Translated, it gives CASSPGGDAEQYF.

The CDR3 DNA reads as TGTGCCAGCAGCCAAAGCGGGGCGAACACCGGGGAGCTGTTTTTT. It yields the protein CASSQSGANTGELFF. V usage is TRBV3-1 (or the pseudogene TRBV3-2) and J usage is TRBJ2-2, with 7 bases identical to TRBD2. The CDR3 extends over 15 amino acids. CDR1 and CDR2 (germline): LGHDT, YNNKEL (reference sequence). V shed 2 bases, J shed 0 bases, and the junction held 0 bases outside the gene matches.

The V call is TRBV23-1, the J call TRBJ2-5; 8 bases match TRBD1. The J call may not be correct, given that the DNA end is closer to TRBJ2-7. TRBV23-1 is assigned to the ORF class and has an uncertain function. The CDR3 runs to 16 residues. CDR3: CASSHSPGQDSYEQYF. The DNA for the CDR3 is TGCGCCAGCAGTCATTCTCCGGGACAGGATTCCTACGAGCAGTACTTC.

CDR3 protein: CASSQVSSGGYTDTQYF. As DNA, the CDR3 is TGTGCCAGCAGCCAAGTATCCAGCGGGGGGTACACAGATACGCAGTATTTT. This chain links TRBV3-1 (or the pseudogene TRBV3-2) with TRBJ2-3; TRBD2 matches 9 bases. J was trimmed by 2 bases and V by 1 base; bases with no gene match: 7. This CDR3 has 17 residues. CDR1 is LGHDT, CDR2 YNNKEL, per germline (reference sequence).

The gene calls are TRBV28 and TRBJ2-1, with TRBD2 matching 12 bases. The CDR3 is 16 residues long. J gave up 2 bases and V 2 bases, and 1 base lay outside the gene matches. Germline CDR1 MDHEN, CDR2 SYDVKM. The CDR3 DNA reads TGTGCCAGCAGTTTAAGACTAGCGGGAGCCTACAATGAGCAGTTCTTC. Translated, it gives CASSLRLAGAYNEQFF.

This sequence joins TRBV28 and TRBJ1-2; D is perhaps TRBD1 (6 bases). The CDR3 contains 13 residues. CDR1 MDHEN and CDR2 SYDVKM come from the germline V gene. The V end was cut by 5 bases, the J end by 4 bases, with 11 bases between. DNA of the CDR3: TGTGCCAGCAGTGGGGGACAAGGCTATGGCTACACCTTC. Translating it yields CASSGGQGYGYTF.

The chain is built from TRBV7-2 and TRBJ1-2, with D hard to call. V lost 1 base to trimming and J lost 4 bases, with 10 bases between them. This CDR3 is 14 amino acids long. From germline, CDR1 is SGHTA and CDR2 FQGNSA. The CDR3 loop is CASSLGQNAYGYTF. As DNA, the CDR3 is TGTGCCAGCAGCTTAGGTCAGAATGCCTATGGCTACACCTTC.

The chain recombines TRBV5-1 with TRBJ2-2, with a tentative D call TRBD1 (5 bases). The CDR3 sequence is 15 residues long. Germline values: CDR1 SGHRS, CDR2 YFSETQ. The V end lost 0 bases, the J end lost 1 base, and 7 bases lay between the germline ends. CDR3 DNA: TGCGCCAGCAGCTTGGGGCAGGGGAACACCGGGGAGCTGTTTTTT. Translating gives CASSLGQGNTGELFF.

The genes are TRBV19 and TRBJ1-4; D possibly corresponds to TRBD1 (6 bases). This CDR3 is 15 amino acids long. V lost 5 bases and J lost 0, with 10 bases in between. Germline CDR1 and CDR2: LNHDA and SQIVND (reference sequence). CDR3 amino acids: CASSPGQSTNEKLFF. The CDR3 DNA is TGTGCCAGTAGTCCCGGACAGTCAACTAATGAAAAACTGTTTTTT. Full variable domain (rest looked up from reference TRBV19 and TRBJ1-4): DGGITQSPKYLFRKEGQNVTLSCEQNLNHDAMYWYRQDPGQGLRLIYYSQIVNDFQKGDIAEGYSVSREKKESFPLTVTSAQKNPTAFYLCASSPGQSTNEKLFFGSGTQLSVL.

Details on this clone: A junction end diverges from the germline sequence, so it may reflect a read error. This sequence joins TRBV7-9 and TRBJ2-2, with 7 nucleotides matching TRBD2. The CDR3 spans 15 residues. From germline, CDR1 is SEHNR and CDR2 FQNEAQ (reference sequence). The CDR3 nucleotides read TGTGCCAGCACCTTAAAGCGGGAAGCCACCGGGGAGCTGTTTTTT. Protein: CASTLKREATGELFF.

The rearrangement uses TRBV12-3 or TRBV12-4 and TRBJ1-5; no definite D call. This CDR3 is 12 amino acids long. The V end lost 6 bases, the J end lost 0 bases, and 3 bases lay between the germline ends. CDR3 DNA: TGTGCCAGCAGCTATAGCAATCAGCCCCAGCATTTT. This codes for CASSYSNQPQHF.

The chain combines TRBV29-1 with TRBJ2-7; 8 bases match TRBD2. J lost 3 bases, V lost 3 bases, and 1 base had no gene match. Germline CDR1 is SQVTM and CDR2 is ANQGSEA. The CDR3 has 12 amino acids. The CDR3 loop is CSVDRGGYEQYF. The CDR3 DNA follows: TGCAGCGTTGACCGGGGGGGCTACGAGCAGTACTTC.

This clone was recorded once. The chain recombines TRBV30 with TRBJ2-3, with 9 nucleotides matching TRBD1. CDR3 length: 13 residues. Trimming cost V 3 bases and J 6 bases; bases outside gene matches: 4. From germline, CDR1 is GTSNPN and CDR2 SVGIG (reference sequence). CDR3 in amino acids: CAWSGQGRDTQYF. The DNA of the CDR3 is TGTGCCTGGAGCGGACAGGGGCGGGATACGCAGTATTTT.